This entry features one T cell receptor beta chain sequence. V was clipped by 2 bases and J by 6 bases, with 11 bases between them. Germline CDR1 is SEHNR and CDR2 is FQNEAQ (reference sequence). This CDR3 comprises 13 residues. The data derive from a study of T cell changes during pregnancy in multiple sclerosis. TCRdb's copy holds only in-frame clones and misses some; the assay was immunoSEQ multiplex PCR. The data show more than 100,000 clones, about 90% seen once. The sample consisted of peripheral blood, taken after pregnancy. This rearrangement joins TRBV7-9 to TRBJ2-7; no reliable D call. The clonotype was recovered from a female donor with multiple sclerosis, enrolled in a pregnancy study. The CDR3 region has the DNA TGTGCCAGCAGCTTAAGAGGTTCGGGCGAGCAGTACTTC. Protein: CASSLRGSGEQYF.